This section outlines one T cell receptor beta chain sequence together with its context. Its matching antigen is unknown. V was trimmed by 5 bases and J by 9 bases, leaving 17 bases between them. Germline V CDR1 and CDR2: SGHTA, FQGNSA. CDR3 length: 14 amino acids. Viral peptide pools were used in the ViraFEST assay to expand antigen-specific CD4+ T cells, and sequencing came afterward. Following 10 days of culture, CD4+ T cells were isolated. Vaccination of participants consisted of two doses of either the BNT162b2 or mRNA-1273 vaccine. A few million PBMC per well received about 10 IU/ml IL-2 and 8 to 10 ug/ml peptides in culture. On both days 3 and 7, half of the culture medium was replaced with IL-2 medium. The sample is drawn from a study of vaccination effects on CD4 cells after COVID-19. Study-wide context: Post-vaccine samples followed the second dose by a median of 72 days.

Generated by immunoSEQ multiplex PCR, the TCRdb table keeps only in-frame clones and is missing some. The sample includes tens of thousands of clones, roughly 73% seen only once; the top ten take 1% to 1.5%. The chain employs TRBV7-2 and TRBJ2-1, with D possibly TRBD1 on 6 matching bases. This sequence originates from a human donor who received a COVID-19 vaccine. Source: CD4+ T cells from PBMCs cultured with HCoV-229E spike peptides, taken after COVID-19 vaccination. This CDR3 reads CASSQQKGVSEQFF. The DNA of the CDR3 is TGTGCCAGCAGCCAACAAAAGGGGGTTAGTGAGCAGTTCTTC. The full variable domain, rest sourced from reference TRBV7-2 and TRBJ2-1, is GAGVSQSPSNKVTEKGKDVELRCDPISGHTALYWYRQSLGQGLEFLIYFQGNSAPDKSGLPSDRFSAERTGGSVSTLTIQRTQQEDSAVYLCASSQQKGVSEQFFGPGTRLTVL.